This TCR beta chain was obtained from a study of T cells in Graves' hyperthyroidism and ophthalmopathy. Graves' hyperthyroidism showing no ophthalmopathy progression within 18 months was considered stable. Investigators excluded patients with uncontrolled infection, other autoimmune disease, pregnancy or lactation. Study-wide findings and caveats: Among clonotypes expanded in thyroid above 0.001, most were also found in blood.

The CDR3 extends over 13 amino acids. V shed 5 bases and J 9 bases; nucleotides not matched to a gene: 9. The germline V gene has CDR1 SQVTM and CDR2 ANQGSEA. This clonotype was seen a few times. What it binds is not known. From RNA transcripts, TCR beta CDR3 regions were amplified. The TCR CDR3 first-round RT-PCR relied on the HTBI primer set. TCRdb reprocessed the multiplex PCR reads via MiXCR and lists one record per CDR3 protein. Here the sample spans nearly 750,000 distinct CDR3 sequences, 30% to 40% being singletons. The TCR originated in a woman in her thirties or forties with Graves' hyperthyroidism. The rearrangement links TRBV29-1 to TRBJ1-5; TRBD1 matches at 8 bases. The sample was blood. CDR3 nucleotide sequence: TGCAGCGTTCTACAGGGGGATGGGGGGCCCCAGCATTTT. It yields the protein CSVLQGDGGPQHF. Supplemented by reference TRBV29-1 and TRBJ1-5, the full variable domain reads SAVISQKPSRDICQRGTSLTIQCQVDSQVTMMFWYRQQPGQSLTLIATANQGSEATYESGFVIDKFPISRPNLTFSTLTVSNMSPEDSSIYLCSVLQGDGGPQHFGDGTRLSIL.